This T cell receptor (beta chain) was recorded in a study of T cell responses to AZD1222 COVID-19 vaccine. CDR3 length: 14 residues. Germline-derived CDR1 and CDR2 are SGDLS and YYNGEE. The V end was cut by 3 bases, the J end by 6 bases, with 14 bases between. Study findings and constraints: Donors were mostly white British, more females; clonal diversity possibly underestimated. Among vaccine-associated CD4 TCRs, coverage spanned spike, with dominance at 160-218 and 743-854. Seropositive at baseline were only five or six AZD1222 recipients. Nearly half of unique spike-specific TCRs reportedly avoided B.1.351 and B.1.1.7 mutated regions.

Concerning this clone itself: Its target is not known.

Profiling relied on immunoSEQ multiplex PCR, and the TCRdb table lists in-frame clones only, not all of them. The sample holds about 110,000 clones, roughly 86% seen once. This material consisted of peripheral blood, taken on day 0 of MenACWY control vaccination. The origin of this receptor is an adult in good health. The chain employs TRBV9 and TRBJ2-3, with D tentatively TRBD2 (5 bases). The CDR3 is CASSAGGGGDTQYF. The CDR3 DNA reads TGTGCCAGCAGCGCCGGTGGCGGCGGGGATACGCAGTATTTT.